The 30 T cell receptor beta chains below all came from one sample that was sequenced in a study of blood T cell repertoires in COVID-19. Generated by immunoSEQ multiplex PCR, the TCRdb table keeps only in-frame clones and is missing some. Of approximately 120,000 clones in the sample, 85% to 90% are singletons; the top ten hold approximately 4.3%. The specimen was peripheral blood. The receptors here all came from a human donor in a cohort sampled during active COVID-19.

V is TRBV12-3 or TRBV12-4 and J is TRBJ2-7; D may be TRBD1 (6 bases). V lost 6 bases, J lost 3 bases, and 12 bases lay in between. The CDR3 totals 13 residues. The CDR3 bases are TGTGCCAGCAGGAAGGACAGTTACTACGAGCAGTACTTC. Amino acid sequence: CASRKDSYYEQYF.

V usage is TRBV27 and J usage is TRBJ2-1; 8 nucleotides align to TRBD1. From germline, CDR1 is MNHEY and CDR2 SMNVEV (reference sequence). The CDR3 length is 15 residues. The ends lost 0 bases at V and 6 bases at J; junction bases unmatched: 4. CDR3 region: CASSLSGQGSNEQFF. DNA for the CDR3: TGTGCCAGCAGTTTATCAGGACAGGGTAGCAATGAGCAGTTCTTC.

The CDR3 coding sequence is TGCGCCAGCAGCCAAGACGAAGGGACTAGCGGGAGCTCAGGGCAGTACTTC. Its translation: CASSQDEGTSGSSGQYF. The chain combines TRBV4-3 with TRBJ2-7; 14 positions match TRBD2. The CDR3 spans 17 residues. Trimming took 0 bases from V and 9 from J; bases not matched to a gene: 10. Germline V gene sequence: CDR1 LGHNA, CDR2 YSLEER.

This clone has a handful of counts. This rearrangement joins TRBV9 to TRBJ2-3; 9 nucleotides match TRBD2. The CDR3 extends over 16 amino acids. V was pared by 0 bases and J by 6 bases, with 8 bases of the junction left unmatched. Germline V gives CDR1 SGDLS, CDR2 YYNGEE. The CDR3 is CASSVASGEGWDTQYF. CDR3 in DNA: TGTGCCAGCAGCGTAGCTAGCGGGGAGGGTTGGGATACGCAGTATTTT.

The rearrangement links TRBV7-9 to TRBJ2-1; 7 positions agree with TRBD2. The CDR3 runs to 16 residues. Germline CDR1 is SEHNR and CDR2 is FQNEAQ (reference sequence). V shed 5 bases, J shed 5 bases, and the junction held 12 bases outside the gene matches. The CDR3 DNA is TGTGCCAGCAGCCCGAAGAGGGCTAGCGGCGACAATGAGCAGTTCTTC. Encoded protein: CASSPKRASGDNEQFF.

The chain joins TRBV7-9 to TRBJ2-2; a possible D gene is TRBD1 (6 bases). V shed 5 bases and J shed 5 bases, with 12 bases lying between them. Germline V gene sequence: CDR1 SEHNR, CDR2 FQNEAQ (reference sequence). This CDR3 is built from 14 residues. The CDR3 nucleotides read TGTGCCAGCAGCCTCGACAGGAATACCGGGGAGCTGTTTTTT. Translating gives CASSLDRNTGELFF.

This chain joins TRBV29-1 and TRBJ2-3; a weak D match, TRBD1 (6 bases). This CDR3 has 15 amino acids. V lost 0 bases and J 2 bases, leaving 12 bases between the germline ends. Germline assignment: CDR1 SQVTM and CDR2 ANQGSEA. This chain's CDR3 is CSVEDPAGATDTQYF. The CDR3 DNA reads as TGCAGCGTTGAAGATCCTGCAGGGGCCACAGATACGCAGTATTTT.

This chain uses TRBV5-8 with TRBJ1-2; no reliable D call. CDR3 length equals 15 residues. The germline V gene encodes CDR1 SGHTS and CDR2 YDEGEE. The V and J ends lost 2 bases and 3 bases respectively, with 14 bases between them. The CDR3 DNA follows: TGTGCCAGCAGCTTTGCGGGCCTCAAAGACTATGGCTACACCTTC. This encodes CASSFAGLKDYGYTF.

The chain employs TRBV7-2 and TRBJ2-7, with TRBD1 as a possible D gene (6 bases). V was clipped by 5 bases and J by 6 bases, with 11 bases between them. Germline CDR1 reads SGHTA; CDR2 reads FQGNSA. The CDR3 contains 12 residues. As DNA, the CDR3 is TGTGCCAGCAGCCCCGACAGGTCCGAGCAGTACTTC. Translating it yields CASSPDRSEQYF.

The chain links TRBV5-5 to TRBJ2-2; 7 bases map to TRBD2. V was pared by 3 bases and J by 0 bases, with 2 bases of the junction left unmatched. Germline values: CDR1 SGHKS, CDR2 YYEKEE (reference sequence). CDR3 size: 15 residues. The CDR3 reads CASSWGGTNTGELFF. In DNA, the CDR3 is TGTGCCAGCAGCTGGGGAGGGACGAACACCGGGGAGCTGTTTTTT.

The chain uses TRBV30 and TRBJ2-1, with 10 bases identical to TRBD2. This CDR3 comprises 16 residues. J gave up 4 bases and V 4 bases, and 10 bases lay outside the gene matches. Germline lookup yields CDR1 GTSNPN and CDR2 SVGIG (reference sequence). The CDR3 loop is CAWKKTGTSVYNEQFF. In nucleotides, the CDR3 is TGTGCCTGGAAGAAGACCGGGACTAGCGTGTACAATGAGCAGTTCTTC.

V gene TRBV5-6 combines with J gene TRBJ1-6; D not certain. The germline CDR1 and CDR2 sequences are SGHDT and YYEEEE. The CDR3 contains 17 residues. Trimming pared 0 bases from V and 6 bases from J, leaving 16 bases between. The CDR3: CASSLGPGFSFNSPLHF. CDR3 nucleotides: TGTGCCAGCAGCTTGGGTCCGGGGTTCTCGTTTAATTCACCCCTCCACTTT.

J is TRBJ1-2 and V is TRBV7-9, with D tentatively TRBD1 (5 bases). Trimming cost V 0 bases and J 6 bases, with 8 bases left between them. There are 13 residues in the CDR3. Per germline, CDR1 SEHNR and CDR2 FQNEAQ (reference sequence). CDR3 sequence: CASSLARDHGYTF. The CDR3 coding sequence is TGTGCCAGCAGCTTAGCCAGGGATCATGGCTACACCTTC.

The sample holds many counts of this clone. This chain connects TRBV29-1 to TRBJ2-3, with 10 bases that match TRBD2. This CDR3 region has 13 residues. The trim removed 5 bases at V and 4 bases at J, leaving 3 bases unmatched. Germline V gene sequence: CDR1 SQVTM, CDR2 ANQGSEA. The CDR3 sequence: CSVSGRAADTQYF. Here the CDR3 DNA reads TGCAGCGTTAGCGGGAGGGCCGCAGATACGCAGTATTTT.

The gene calls are TRBV29-1 and TRBJ2-5; the match to TRBD2 covers 7 bases. The length of the CDR3 is 15 residues. Germline CDR1 is SQVTM and CDR2 is ANQGSEA. The V gene end was trimmed by 6 bases and the J gene end by 4 bases; junction bases not matched to a gene: 14. The CDR3 reads CSVRGSGISSETQYF. The CDR3 bases are TGCAGCGTCCGGGGAAGCGGGATCTCTTCAGAGACCCAGTACTTC.

On this clone: The same CDR3 can be traced to other DNA sequences in this sample. V is TRBV9 and J is TRBJ2-1, with a tentative D call TRBD2 (6 bases). The CDR3 covers 14 residues. With 0 bases removed from V and 4 bases from J, the gap between germline ends came to 8 bases. Germline values: CDR1 SGDLS, CDR2 YYNGEE. The CDR3 nucleotides are TGTGCCAGCAGCGTAGGCGGGGAATACAATGAGCAGTTCTTC. This translates into CASSVGGEYNEQFF.

The rearrangement links TRBV19 to TRBJ1-2, with 8 positions matching TRBD1. V lost 5 bases to trimming and J lost 8 bases; unmatched junction nucleotides: 7. There are 13 residues in the CDR3. Germline lookup yields CDR1 LNHDA and CDR2 SQIVND (reference sequence). CDR3 sequence: CASSPQGALGYTF. The CDR3 region has the DNA TGTGCCAGTAGTCCGCAGGGGGCGTTGGGCTACACCTTC. The variable domain in full, with the rest retrieved from reference TRBV19 and TRBJ1-2, is DGGITQSPKYLFRKEGQNVTLSCEQNLNHDAMYWYRQDPGQGLRLIYYSQIVNDFQKGDIAEGYSVSREKKESFPLTVTSAQKNPTAFYLCASSPQGALGYTFGSGTRLTVV.

This clone was detected once. The chain joins TRBV5-1 to TRBJ1-5, with TRBD1 matching 7 bases. Per the germline V gene, CDR1 is SGHRS and CDR2 is YFSETQ. V was pared by 3 bases and J by 1 base, with 10 bases of the junction left unmatched. The length of the CDR3 is 17 residues. The CDR3 coding sequence is TGCGCCAGCAGCTCTGACGGGACAGTTACAAGCAATCAGCCCCAGCATTTT. Translation: CASSSDGTVTSNQPQHF.

CDR3 residues: CASSFGPGTSGNQPQHF. Written as DNA, the CDR3 is TGTGCCAGCAGCTTTGGCCCAGGGACTAGTGGCAATCAGCCCCAGCATTTT. J is TRBJ1-5 and V is TRBV7-2, with D perhaps matching TRBD1 (5 bases). Germline loops: CDR1 SGHTA, CDR2 FQGNSA. The CDR3 runs to 17 residues. Between the trimmed V and J ends, which lost 3 bases and 2 bases, there was a span of 17 bases.

V gene TRBV5-4 combines with J gene TRBJ1-2; D is ambiguous. The CDR3 covers 15 residues. Per germline, CDR1 SGHNT and CDR2 YYREEE (reference sequence). Deletions cut 4 bases from V and 2 bases from J, with 15 bases between. The CDR3 reads CASSKSVEPNYGYTF. CDR3 coding DNA: TGTGCCAGCAGCAAGAGTGTCGAGCCAAACTATGGCTACACCTTC.

The V call is TRBV3-1 (or the pseudogene TRBV3-2), the J call TRBJ1-3; D not certain. V shed 2 bases and J shed 5 bases, with 10 bases lying between them. Germline loops: CDR1 LGHDT, CDR2 YNNKEL (reference sequence). The CDR3 has 14 residues. CDR3 loop: CASSQRGRRNTIYF. For the CDR3, the DNA is TGTGCCAGCAGCCAACGGGGTCGAAGAAACACCATATATTTT.

The chain recombines TRBV11-2 with TRBJ2-7; 16 positions agree with TRBD2. The CDR3 totals 15 residues. The germline V gene has CDR1 SGHAT and CDR2 FQNNGV. The junction had 4 bases not matched to a gene; V was cut back by 5 bases and J by 6 bases. In DNA, the CDR3 is TGTGCCAGCAGCCGCGGGACTAGCGGGGGGGTCGAGCAGTACGTC. Protein sequence: CASSRGTSGGVEQYV.

The CDR3 loop reads CASSLWTGLARNEQFF. The CDR3 bases are TGTGCCAGCAGCTTATGGACTGGACTAGCGAGAAATGAGCAGTTCTTC. This chain connects TRBV11-2 to TRBJ2-1; 9 nucleotides match TRBD2. The CDR3 extends over 16 amino acids. The germline gives CDR1 SGHAT, CDR2 FQNNGV. Trimming removed 2 bases from V and 7 bases from J; junction bases left unmatched: 9.

The V and J genes are TRBV9 and TRBJ2-3, with D possibly being TRBD2 (6 bases). V lost 0 bases to trimming and J lost 5 bases, with 16 bases between them. This CDR3 spans 16 amino acids. Germline V gene lookup returns CDR1 SGDLS and CDR2 YYNGEE. The CDR3 region is CASSVAHRGGIDTQYF. Here the CDR3 DNA reads TGTGCCAGCAGCGTAGCCCACCGGGGAGGAATAGATACGCAGTATTTT.

The chain carries TRBV6-6 and TRBJ1-1; TRBD1 is a possible D gene (6 bases). The V gene's germline CDR1 is MNHNY and CDR2 SVGAGI (reference sequence). V lost 6 bases to trimming and J lost 4 bases, with 15 bases between them. The CDR3 extends over 14 amino acids. The chain's CDR3 is CASSPRGTSTEAFF. The CDR3 bases are TGTGCCAGCAGCCCCAGGGGAACTAGCACTGAAGCTTTCTTT.

The gene calls are TRBV6-4 and TRBJ2-3; 9 bases line up with TRBD2. The CDR3 is 18 amino acids. The junction had 12 bases not matched to a gene; V was cut back by 3 bases and J by 2 bases. The germline V gene has CDR1 MRHNA and CDR2 SNTAGT. CDR3 protein: CASSDNSGGLEFTDTQYF. The CDR3 DNA reads TGTGCCAGCAGTGATAATAGCGGGGGACTCGAATTCACAGATACGCAGTATTTT.

The genes are TRBV6-5 and TRBJ1-2; unclear D gene. CDR1 is MNHEY, CDR2 SVGAGI, per germline. The CDR3 consists of 11 residues. Trimming shortened V by 6 bases and J by 8 bases, and 10 bases separated the two germline ends. The CDR3 loop is CASRGPRGYTF. DNA for the CDR3: TGTGCCAGCAGAGGCCCTAGGGGCTACACCTTC.

The chain couples TRBV7-8 to TRBJ1-2, with TRBD1 matching over 9 bases. This CDR3 region has 13 residues. Losses at the gene ends were 4 bases for V and 7 bases for J; bases not matched to a gene: 4. CDR1 and CDR2 (germline): SGHVS, FQNEAQ. CDR3 coding DNA: TGTGCCAGCAGCTCCGGGACAGGGAGTGGCTACACCTTC. It codes for CASSSGTGSGYTF.

The CDR3 sequence is CASSPLRGDNSPLHF. CDR3 nucleotides: TGTGCCAGCAGCCCACTCCGGGGGGATAATTCACCCCTCCACTTT. J is TRBJ1-6 and V is TRBV9; TRBD1 might be the D (5 bases). The CDR3 has 15 amino acids. Germline CDR1 SGDLS, CDR2 YYNGEE. Trimming pared 4 bases from V and 5 bases from J, leaving 13 bases between.

V and J are TRBV19 and TRBJ1-4; TRBD1 matches 9 bases. This CDR3 spans 14 amino acids. The germline V gene has CDR1 LNHDA and CDR2 SQIVND (reference sequence). V trimming: 6 bases; J trimming: 3 bases; junction bases outside the gene matches: 2. For the CDR3, the DNA is TGTGCCAGTAGAAACAGGGGGCCTAATGAAAAACTGTTTTTT. Translated, it gives CASRNRGPNEKLFF.